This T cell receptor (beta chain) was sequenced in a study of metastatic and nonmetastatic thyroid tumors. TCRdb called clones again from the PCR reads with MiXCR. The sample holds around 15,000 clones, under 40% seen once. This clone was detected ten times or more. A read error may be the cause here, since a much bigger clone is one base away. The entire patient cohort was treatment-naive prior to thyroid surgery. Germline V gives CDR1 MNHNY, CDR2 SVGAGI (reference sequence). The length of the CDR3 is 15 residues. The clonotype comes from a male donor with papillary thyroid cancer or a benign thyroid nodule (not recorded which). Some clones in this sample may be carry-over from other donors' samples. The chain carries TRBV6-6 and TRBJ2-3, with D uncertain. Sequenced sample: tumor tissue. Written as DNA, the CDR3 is TGTGCCGGCAGTTACCAGTGGGGTTTCACAGATACGCAGTATTTT. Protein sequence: CAGSYQWGFTDTQYF.